The 11 T cell receptor beta chains in this list originate from one sample, sequenced in a study of memory CD4+ T cells and cytomegalovirus serostatus. The sort gate was single viable CD3+CD4+CD8-CD45RO+ cells for memory CD4+ T cells. The data were produced by immunoSEQ multiplex PCR, yet TCRdb's version contains in-frame clones alone and is incomplete. Among about 61,000 clones listed, more than 75% were seen once. Sequencing was performed on memory CD4+ T cells from blood. The receptors come from an adult in good health and CMV-seronegative.

The V and J genes are TRBV5-5 and TRBJ2-7; 7 bases align to TRBD1. The germline V gene has CDR1 SGHKS and CDR2 YYEKEE (reference sequence). After removal of 4 bases from V and 3 bases from J, the junction contained 7 bases not matched to a gene. The CDR3 has 14 amino acids. Here the CDR3 reads CASSPRDRGYEQYF. For the CDR3, the DNA is TGTGCCAGCAGCCCCCGGGACAGAGGCTACGAGCAGTACTTC.

The V call is TRBV7-9, the J call TRBJ2-4; tentatively, D is TRBD2 (6 bases). V gave up 5 bases and J gave up 7 bases, with 12 bases separating them. Germline-derived CDR1 and CDR2 are SEHNR and FQNEAQ (reference sequence). This CDR3 comprises 13 residues. The CDR3 DNA reads as TGTGCCAGCAGCCTCCTTGGGGGGAACATTCAGTACTTC. Translating it yields CASSLLGGNIQYF.

The CDR3 reads CASSLDGANVLTF. The CDR3 region has the DNA TGTGCCAGCAGTTTAGACGGGGCCAACGTCCTGACTTTC. The chain links TRBV28 to TRBJ2-6; D remains ambiguous. Germline CDR1 reads MDHEN; CDR2 reads SYDVKM. This CDR3 spans 13 amino acids. Trimming removed 2 bases at V and 4 bases at J, with 3 bases between.

The rearrangement uses TRBV19 and TRBJ1-1; D is ambiguous. Germline lookup yields CDR1 LNHDA and CDR2 SQIVND (reference sequence). The CDR3 has 12 residues. V lost 6 bases and J 12 bases, leaving 17 bases between the germline ends. The CDR3 DNA is TGTGCCAGTAGCTTCCCGGCGGACGGTACTTTCTTT. Its translation: CASSFPADGTFF.

This clone occurred a few times. V and J are TRBV11-1 and TRBJ2-2; 7 positions match TRBD1. The V segment lost 2 bases and the J segment 4 bases; nucleotides outside the gene matches: 7. Germline assignment: CDR1 SGHAT and CDR2 FQDESV (reference sequence). This CDR3 comprises 16 residues. CDR3 residues: CASSLQGVSGTGELFF. The CDR3 nucleotides read TGTGCCAGCAGCTTACAGGGGGTATCGGGCACCGGGGAGCTGTTTTTT. Using reference TRBV11-1 and TRBJ2-2 for the parts outside the CDR3, the full variable domain is EAEVAQSPRYKITEKSQAVAFWCDPISGHATLYWYRQILGQGPELLVQFQDESVVDDSQLPKDRFSAERLKGVDSTLKIQPAELGDSAMYLCASSLQGVSGTGELFFGEGSRLTVL.

V and J are TRBV30 and TRBJ1-1; possibly TRBD1 for D (5 bases). Trimming took 1 base from V and 1 from J, leaving 10 bases between them. The CDR3 loop spans 14 amino acids. The germline gives CDR1 GTSNPN, CDR2 SVGIG (reference sequence). The DNA of the CDR3 is TGTGCCTGGAGTGGTTCAGGGTGGAACACTGAAGCTTTCTTT. Amino acids: CAWSGSGWNTEAFF.

The CDR3 spells CSASGGTVYEQYF. The DNA of the CDR3 is TGCAGCGCCTCAGGAGGGACGGTCTACGAGCAGTACTTC. The chain combines TRBV29-1 with TRBJ2-7, with D possibly being TRBD2 (6 bases). The germline V gene encodes CDR1 SQVTM and CDR2 ANQGSEA. There are 13 residues in the CDR3. Deletions cut 7 bases from V and 3 bases from J, with 16 bases between.

This clone occurred a few times. V usage is TRBV5-4 and J usage is TRBJ1-1; no reliable D call. Trimming pared 3 bases from V and 0 bases from J, leaving 9 bases between. CDR1 SGHNT and CDR2 YYREEE come from the germline V gene (reference sequence). The CDR3 loop spans 14 amino acids. The CDR3 DNA reads TGTGCCAGCAGCTCGGTCCTTGTGAACACTGAAGCTTTCTTT. It translates to CASSSVLVNTEAFF. Filled out from reference TRBV5-4 and TRBJ1-1, the complete variable domain reads ETGVTQSPTHLIKTRGQQVTLRCSSQSGHNTVSWYQQALGQGPQFIFQYYREEENGRGNFPPRFSGLQFPNYSSELNVNALELDDSALYLCASSSVLVNTEAFFGQGTRLTVV.

The V and J genes are TRBV5-5 and TRBJ2-5; possibly TRBD1 for D (6 bases). Trimming stripped 5 bases from V and 1 base from J, with 12 bases between. Germline CDR1 and CDR2: SGHKS and YYEKEE (reference sequence). This CDR3 is 14 amino acids long. The CDR3 DNA sequence: TGTGCCAGCAGGCCCGGACAGATCCAAGAGACCCAGTACTTC. Translation gives CASRPGQIQETQYF.

The rearrangement uses TRBV7-9 and TRBJ2-7, with TRBD2 matching over 10 bases. J was trimmed by 2 bases and V by 0 bases; bases with no gene match: 1. This CDR3 is built from 15 residues. Germline V CDR1 and CDR2: SEHNR, FQNEAQ (reference sequence). In DNA, the CDR3 is TGTGCCAGCAGCTTAGCCCTAGCGGGAGCCTACGAGCAGTACTTC. As protein: CASSLALAGAYEQYF.

This sequence joins TRBV2 and TRBJ2-2; 11 nucleotides line up with TRBD2. J lost 1 base, V lost 7 bases, and 2 bases had no gene match. This CDR3 is built from 15 residues. The germline CDR1 and CDR2 sequences are SNHLY and FYNNEI. The CDR3 protein is CASTGTSGNTGELFF. The CDR3 DNA reads as TGTGCCAGCACCGGGACTAGCGGGAACACCGGGGAGCTGTTTTTT.